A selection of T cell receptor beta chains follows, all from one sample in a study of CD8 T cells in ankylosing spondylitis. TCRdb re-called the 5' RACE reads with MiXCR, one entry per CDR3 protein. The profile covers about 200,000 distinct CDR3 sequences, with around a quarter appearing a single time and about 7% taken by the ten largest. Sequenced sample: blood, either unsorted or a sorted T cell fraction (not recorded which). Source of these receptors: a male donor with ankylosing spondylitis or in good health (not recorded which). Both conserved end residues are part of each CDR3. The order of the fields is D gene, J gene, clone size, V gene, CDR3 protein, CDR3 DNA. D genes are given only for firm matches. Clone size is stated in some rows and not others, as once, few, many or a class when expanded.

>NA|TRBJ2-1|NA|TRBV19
CASSLSGTHRQFF
TGTGCCAGTAGTTTATCCGGGACACATCGTCAGTTCTTC
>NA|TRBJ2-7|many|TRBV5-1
CASSLDPYYEQYF
TGCGCCAGCAGCTTGGATCCCTACTACGAGCAGTACTTC
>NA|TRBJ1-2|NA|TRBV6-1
CASRADRGYGYTF
TGTGCCAGCAGAGCTGACCGCGGGTATGGCTACACCTTC
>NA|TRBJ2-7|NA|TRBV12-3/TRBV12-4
CASSPGAISYEQYF
TGTGCCAGCAGCCCAGGGGCTATCTCCTACGAGCAGTACTTC
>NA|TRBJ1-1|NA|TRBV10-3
CAISAGTEAFF
TGTGCCATCAGTGCGGGCACTGAAGCTTTCTTT
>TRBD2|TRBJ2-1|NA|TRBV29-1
CSVVTSGRVGNEQFF
TGCAGCGTTGTGACTAGCGGGAGGGTCGGAAATGAGCAGTTCTTC
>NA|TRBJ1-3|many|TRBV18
CASSPTTTTQFSGNTIYF
TGTGCCAGCTCACCTACCACCACTACACAGTTCTCTGGAAACACCATATATTTT
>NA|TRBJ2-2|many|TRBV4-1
CASSQDLGGGPVGELFF
TGCGCCAGCAGCCAAGATTTAGGGGGAGGGCCCGTCGGGGAGCTGTTTTTT
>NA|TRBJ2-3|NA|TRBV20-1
CSARDPAAGDTQYF
TGCAGTGCTAGAGATCCTGCGGCGGGAGATACGCAGTATTTT
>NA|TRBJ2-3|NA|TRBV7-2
CASSLNVLGSRLDTQYF
TGTGCCAGCAGCTTAAACGTCCTGGGATCACGTTTAGATACGCAGTATTTT
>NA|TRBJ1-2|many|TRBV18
CASSTRVSNYGYTF
TGTGCCAGCTCCACCAGGGTCAGCAACTATGGCTACACCTTC
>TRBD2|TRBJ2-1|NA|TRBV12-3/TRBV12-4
CASTQTSGKAGEQFF
TGTGCCAGCACCCAGACTAGCGGGAAGGCTGGGGAGCAGTTCTTC
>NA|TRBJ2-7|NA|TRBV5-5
CASSLAGYYEQYF
TGTGCCAGCAGCTTGGCCGGTTACTACGAGCAGTACTTC
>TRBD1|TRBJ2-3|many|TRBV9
CASSQQGARRYGTDTQYF
TGTGCCAGCAGCCAACAGGGGGCACGAAGGTACGGCACAGATACGCAGTATTTT
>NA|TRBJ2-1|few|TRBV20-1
CSASKDSYNEQFF
TGCAGTGCTAGCAAAGACAGTTACAATGAGCAGTTCTTC
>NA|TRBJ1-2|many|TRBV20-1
CSASDGLEDGYTF
TGCAGTGCTAGTGATGGGCTCGAGGATGGCTACACCTTC
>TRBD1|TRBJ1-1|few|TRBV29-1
CSVEQAPGQGSTEAFF
TGCAGCGTTGAACAGGCCCCGGGACAGGGCAGCACTGAAGCTTTCTTT
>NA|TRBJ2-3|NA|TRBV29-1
CSVEGGQGRGTDTQYF
TGCAGCGTTGAAGGGGGGCAGGGGAGGGGCACAGATACGCAGTATTTT
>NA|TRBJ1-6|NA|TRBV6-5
CASGTNSPLHF
TGTGCCTCAGGGACTAATTCACCCCTCCACTTT
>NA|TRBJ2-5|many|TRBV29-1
CSVIIDRLGGETQYF
TGCAGCGTTATTATCGACAGGTTAGGCGGAGAGACCCAGTACTTC
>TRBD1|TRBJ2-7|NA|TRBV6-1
CASSRAGTAGRMIYEQYF
TGTGCCAGCAGTAGGGCTGGGACAGCCGGGCGTATGATCTACGAGCAGTACTTC
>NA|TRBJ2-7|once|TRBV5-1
CASSLEAGNRYEQYF
TGCGCCAGCAGCTTGGAGGCAGGGAATAGGTACGAGCAGTACTTC
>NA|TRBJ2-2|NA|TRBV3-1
CASSQDFLVKAGELFF
TGTGCCAGCAGCCAAGATTTTCTAGTTAAGGCCGGGGAGCTGTTTTTT
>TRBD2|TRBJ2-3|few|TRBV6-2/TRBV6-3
CASSYQLRLAHTDTQYF
TGTGCCAGCAGTTACCAACTAAGACTAGCGCACACAGATACGCAGTATTTT
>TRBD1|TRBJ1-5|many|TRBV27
CASSPGQKYQPQHF
TGTGCCAGCAGTCCGGGACAGAAGTATCAGCCCCAGCATTTT
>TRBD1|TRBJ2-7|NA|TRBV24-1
CATSDGGQATYEQYF
TGTGCCACCAGTGACGGAGGACAGGCTACCTACGAGCAGTACTTC
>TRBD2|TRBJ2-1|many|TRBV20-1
CSAGTSGGYNEQFF
TGCAGTGCCGGGACTAGCGGGGGCTACAATGAGCAGTTCTTC
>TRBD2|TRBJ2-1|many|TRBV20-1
CSAIAGGSAGRYNEQFF
TGCAGTGCTATAGCGGGAGGGTCGGCTGGGAGGTACAATGAGCAGTTCTTC
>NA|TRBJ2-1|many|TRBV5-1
CASSFQQSYNEQFF
TGCGCCAGCAGCTTCCAACAAAGCTACAATGAGCAGTTCTTC
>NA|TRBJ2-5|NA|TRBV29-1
CSVAQGETQYF
TGCAGCGTTGCTCAGGGGGAGACCCAGTACTTC
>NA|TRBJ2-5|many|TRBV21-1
CASNCPRGTQYF
TGTGCCAGCAACTGCCCGCGGGGGACCCAGTACTTC
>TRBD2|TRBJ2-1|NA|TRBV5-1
CASSLGGTSGRSGNEQFF
TGCGCCAGCAGCTTGGGGGGGACTAGCGGACGAAGTGGTAATGAGCAGTTCTTC
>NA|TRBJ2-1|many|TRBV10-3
CATRQDPLNEQFF
TGTGCCACCCGACAGGACCCACTCAATGAGCAGTTCTTC
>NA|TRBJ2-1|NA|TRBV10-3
CAISDLLNEQFF
TGTGCCATCAGTGATTTGCTCAATGAGCAGTTCTTC
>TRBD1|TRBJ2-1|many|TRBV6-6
CASRWTGYNEQFF
TGTGCCAGCAGATGGACAGGCTACAATGAGCAGTTCTTC
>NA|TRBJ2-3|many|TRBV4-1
CASSQGPLITDTQYF
TGCGCCAGCAGCCAAGGACCTCTGATCACAGATACGCAGTATTTT
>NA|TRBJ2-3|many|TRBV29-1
CSVGQKRATDTQYF
TGCAGCGTTGGACAAAAGCGGGCCACAGATACGCAGTATTTT
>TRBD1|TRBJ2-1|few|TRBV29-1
CSVGDRGGNEQFF
TGCAGCGTCGGAGACAGGGGTGGTAATGAGCAGTTCTTC
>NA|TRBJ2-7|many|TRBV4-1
CASSQAGVSYEQYF
TGCGCCAGCAGCCAAGCCGGGGTCTCCTACGAGCAGTACTTC
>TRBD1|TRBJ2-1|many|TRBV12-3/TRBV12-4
CASRVQTGNEQFF
TGTGCCAGCAGGGTTCAGACAGGGAATGAGCAGTTCTTC
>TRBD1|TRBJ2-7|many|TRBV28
CASIPRGRSYEQYF
TGTGCCAGCATTCCCAGGGGGCGATCCTACGAGCAGTACTTC
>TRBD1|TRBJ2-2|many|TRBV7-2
CASRRTGVNTGELFF
TGTGCCAGCAGGAGGACAGGGGTGAACACCGGGGAGCTGTTTTTT
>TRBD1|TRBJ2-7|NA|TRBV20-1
CSAHRDRSYEQYF
TGCAGTGCCCACCGGGACAGGAGTTACGAGCAGTACTTC
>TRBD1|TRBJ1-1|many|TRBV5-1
CASSEQGGTEAFF
TGCGCCAGCAGTGAGCAGGGGGGGACTGAAGCTTTCTTT